These 27 T cell receptor beta chains originate from one sample sequenced in a study of early T cells in non-severe SARS-CoV-2 infection. TCRdb reprocessed the 5' RACE reads with MiXCR, giving one entry per CDR3 protein. The sample gives approximately 73,000 distinct CDR3 sequences, about 11% of which show up once; 4.7% is in the top ten. Specimen: whole blood. Receptors were obtained from an adult who was a healthcare worker with PCR-confirmed SARS-CoV-2 infection or an uninfected control (not recorded which).

This clonotype was counted only a few times. The chain employs TRBV12-3 or TRBV12-4 and TRBJ2-3; D perhaps matches TRBD2 (5 bases). V was shortened by 7 bases and J by 1 base, with 21 bases between the two germline ends. The CDR3 length is 17 residues. In nucleotides, the CDR3 is TGTGCCAGCACCCCTCTCTTTTGGGGAGTTCGCACAGATACGCAGTATTTT. Protein product: CASTPLFWGVRTDTQYF.

There are a few counts of this clonotype. The J gene is TRBJ2-1, the V gene TRBV5-1; possible D gene TRBD2, 6 bases. The germline V gene has CDR1 SGHRS and CDR2 YFSETQ. The CDR3 has 17 residues. Trimming removed 0 bases at V and 5 bases at J, with 18 bases between. The CDR3 spells CASSLGDFYSVNNEQFF. The CDR3 region has the DNA TGCGCCAGCAGCTTGGGGGACTTTTATAGCGTGAACAATGAGCAGTTCTTC. Combining the CDR3 with reference TRBV5-1 and TRBJ2-1 gives the whole variable domain KAGVTQTPRYLIKTRGQQVTLSCSPISGHRSVSWYQQTPGQGLQFLFEYFSETQRNKGNFPGRFSGRQFSNSRSEMNVSTLELGDSALYLCASSLGDFYSVNNEQFFGPGTRLTVL.

This clonotype appeared many times. The rearrangement joins TRBV27 to TRBJ2-7; the match to TRBD2 covers 7 bases. Germline trimming cut 3 bases from V and 6 bases from J; bases unmatched to any gene: 5. CDR3 size: 13 residues. Germline V gene data show CDR1 as MNHEY and CDR2 as SMNVEV (reference sequence). CDR3 DNA sequence: TGTGCCAGCAGTTTGTCCGCGGGGGTCGAGCAGTACTTC. Its translation is CASSLSAGVEQYF.

CDR3 protein: CASSSSLDTEAFF. CDR3 DNA: TGTGCCAGCAGCTCGAGCCTGGACACTGAAGCTTTCTTT. The rearrangement uses TRBV9 and TRBJ1-1; D is ambiguous. This CDR3 is built from 13 residues. Germline-derived CDR1 and CDR2 are SGDLS and YYNGEE. V lost 4 bases, J lost 3 bases, and 10 bases lay in between.

The chain recombines TRBV5-6 with TRBJ1-4, with unresolved D. Trimming took 2 bases from V and 3 from J, leaving 14 bases between them. Germline CDR1 reads SGHDT; CDR2 reads YYEEEE. CDR3 size: 16 residues. DNA for the CDR3: TGTGCCAGCAGCTTAGGCCCCGAGAGAGCTAATGAAAAACTGTTTTTT. It translates to CASSLGPERANEKLFF.

In this sample, this clonotype turned up many times. The chain recombines TRBV20-1 with TRBJ2-7; D remains unclear. V lost 2 bases and J lost 3, with 11 bases in between. The germline V gene has CDR1 DFQATT and CDR2 SNEGSKA (reference sequence). The CDR3 runs 13 residues. CDR3 sequence (DNA): TGCAGTGCTAGACAACCCCACAACTACGAGCAGTACTTC. It codes for CSARQPHNYEQYF.

This clonotype has a handful of counts. One junction end disagrees with the germline gene, perhaps due to a read error. The chain carries TRBV5-6 and TRBJ2-3; 11 nucleotides match TRBD2. The length of the CDR3 is 16 residues. Per germline, CDR1 SGHDT and CDR2 YYEEEE. The CDR3 region is CASSLLSGGAVDTQYF. CDR3 in DNA: TGTGCCAGCAGCTTACTTAGCGGGGGGGCCGTAGATACACAGTATTTT.

The chain employs TRBV27 and TRBJ1-6; D possibly corresponds to TRBD1 (6 bases). The CDR3 sequence is 14 residues long. From germline, CDR1 is MNHEY and CDR2 SMNVEV (reference sequence). V was pared by 5 bases and J by 7 bases, with 12 bases between. In DNA, the CDR3 is TGTGCCAGCAGTGGGGGCCCTCGCAATTCACCCCTCCACTTT. Translation gives CASSGGPRNSPLHF.

The V call is TRBV10-3, the J call TRBJ1-2, with 9 bases aligning to TRBD1. CDR1 ENHRY and CDR2 SYGVKD come from the germline V gene. The V and J ends lost 6 bases and 2 bases, in that order; junction bases with no gene match: 4. The CDR3 length is 14 residues. The CDR3 DNA follows: TGTGCCATCAGACGGGACAGGGTGAACTATGGCTACACCTTC. Its translation: CAIRRDRVNYGYTF.

This clonotype was seen at least ten times. This chain's CDR3 is CASSYEDIQYF. CDR3 sequence (DNA): TGTGCCAGCAGTTACGAGGACATTCAGTACTTC. This chain joins TRBV6-2 or TRBV6-3 and TRBJ2-4; D unresolved. V was clipped by 2 bases and J by 8 bases, with 4 bases between them. Germline V gene lookup returns CDR1 MNHEY and CDR2 SVGEGT. This CDR3 spans 11 amino acids.

This clonotype was observed a few times. The chain recombines TRBV5-5 with TRBJ2-1; TRBD1 matches at 9 bases. The CDR3 length is 14 residues. Germline loops: CDR1 SGHKS, CDR2 YYEKEE (reference sequence). V shed 5 bases, J shed 4 bases, and the junction held 4 bases outside the gene matches. The CDR3 protein is CASRLDRGYNEQFF. The CDR3 nucleotides read TGTGCCAGCAGGCTAGACAGGGGGTACAATGAGCAGTTCTTC.

This clonotype came up a few times. The chain links TRBV20-1 to TRBJ2-1; D may correspond to TRBD1 or TRBD2 (5 bases each). V lost 6 bases and J 2 bases, leaving 14 bases between the germline ends. The CDR3 sequence is 14 residues long. Germline CDR1 and CDR2: DFQATT and SNEGSKA (reference sequence). For the CDR3, the DNA is TGCAGTGCCGAACCAGGGAGTACCTACAATGAGCAGTTCTTC. It encodes CSAEPGSTYNEQFF.

The V gene is TRBV7-3, the J gene TRBJ1-1, with D tentatively TRBD1 (6 bases). CDR1 and CDR2 from the germline V gene are SGHTA and FQGTGA. The CDR3 is 14 amino acids. Trimming removed 3 bases from V and 0 bases from J, with 8 bases in between. The CDR3 loop is CASSFGTMNTEAFF. The CDR3 nucleotides read TGTGCCAGCAGCTTTGGGACAATGAACACTGAAGCTTTCTTT.

V is TRBV13 and J is TRBJ1-3; D unresolved. The V gene lost 5 bases and the J gene lost 9 bases, with 8 bases spanning the gap. Looked up from germline, CDR1 is PRHDT and CDR2 is FYEKMQ (reference sequence). This CDR3 has 11 residues. The CDR3 loop is CASSLEGTIYF. Written as DNA, the CDR3 is TGTGCCAGCAGCCTTGAGGGCACCATATATTTT.

The rearrangement links TRBV9 to TRBJ2-3, with D hard to call. Germline assignment: CDR1 SGDLS and CDR2 YYNGEE. The germline V and J ends were trimmed by 0 bases and 3 bases, with 2 bases remaining between them. The CDR3 loop spans 12 amino acids. DNA for the CDR3: TGTGCCAGCAGCGTAGATACAGATACGCAGTATTTT. Amino acid sequence: CASSVDTDTQYF.

J is TRBJ2-7 and V is TRBV20-1, with TRBD2 matching 8 bases. This CDR3 spans 15 amino acids. Germline CDR1 reads DFQATT; CDR2 reads SNEGSKA (reference sequence). The J segment lost 4 bases and the V segment lost 2 bases, leaving 10 bases of the junction unmatched. The CDR3 spells CSARTSGGNRYEQYF. CDR3 nucleotide sequence: TGCAGTGCTAGAACCAGCGGGGGAAATCGGTACGAGCAGTACTTC.

CDR3 residues: CASRARDPVFSQYF. For the CDR3, the DNA is TGTGCCAGCAGGGCCAGGGACCCAGTTTTCTCGCAGTATTTT. The gene calls are TRBV12-3 or TRBV12-4 and TRBJ2-3, with D perhaps TRBD1 or TRBD2 (5 bases each). V shed 6 bases and J shed 10 bases, with 20 bases lying between them. The CDR3 runs 14 residues.

This clonotype came up a few times. The chain links TRBV5-4 to TRBJ1-1, with 7 bases fitting TRBD1. V lost 4 bases, J lost 2 bases, and 8 bases stayed unmatched. This CDR3 comprises 15 residues. The V gene's germline CDR1 is SGHNT and CDR2 YYREEE (reference sequence). CDR3 DNA sequence: TGTGCCAGCAGCCTCCGGACAGGTCCCAACACTGAAGCTTTCTTT. Translated, it gives CASSLRTGPNTEAFF.

This clonotype showed up just a few times. The rearrangement uses TRBV20-1 and TRBJ2-5, with 12 positions matching TRBD1. The CDR3 spans 14 residues. V shed 5 bases, J shed 4 bases, and the junction held 5 bases outside the gene matches. CDR1 DFQATT and CDR2 SNEGSKA come from the germline V gene (reference sequence). The CDR3 DNA follows: TGCAGTGCTTGCCGGGACAGGGGGCTAGAGACCCAGTACTTC. It is translated as CSACRDRGLETQYF.

This clonotype occurred many times. The chain couples TRBV5-1 to TRBJ1-5, with D possibly being TRBD1 (5 bases). With 4 bases removed from V and 7 bases from J, the gap between germline ends came to 18 bases. This CDR3 is 15 amino acids long. Germline assignment: CDR1 SGHRS and CDR2 YFSETQ. The CDR3 coding sequence is TGCGCCAGCAGCCCAGGGACGGTCGATGTGCAGCCCCAGCATTTT. Its protein is CASSPGTVDVQPQHF.

This clonotype showed up many times. The V call is TRBV5-1, the J call TRBJ2-3, with a possible D match to TRBD2 (6 bases). The V end was cut by 3 bases, the J end by 3 bases, with 11 bases between. Germline V gene sequence: CDR1 SGHRS, CDR2 YFSETQ. The CDR3 is 14 amino acids. The CDR3 spells CASSSGVQTDTQYF. CDR3 DNA sequence: TGCGCCAGCAGCTCGGGGGTCCAGACAGATACGCAGTATTTT.

The table lists this clonotype with many counts. This chain links TRBV5-5 with TRBJ2-3, with 10 nucleotides matching TRBD2. Per the germline V gene, CDR1 is SGHKS and CDR2 is YYEKEE (reference sequence). The CDR3 loop spans 18 amino acids. V was clipped by 3 bases and J by 6 bases; unmatched bases: 16. CDR3 sequence (DNA): TGTGCCAGCAGCTCGCCCTACGGGGGGACTAGCGTTGCGGATACGCAGTATTTT. This sequence encodes CASSSPYGGTSVADTQYF. Full variable domain (rest looked up from reference TRBV5-5 and TRBJ2-3): DAGVTQSPTHLIKTRGQQVTLRCSPISGHKSVSWYQQVLGQGPQFIFQYYEKEERGRGNFPDRFSARQFPNYSSELNVNALLLGDSALYLCASSSPYGGTSVADTQYFGPGTRLTVL.

This clonotype has more than one count but fewer than ten. V is TRBV2 and J is TRBJ1-6; D is ambiguous. CDR1 is SNHLY and CDR2 is FYNNEI in the germline V gene. V lost 1 base, J lost 2 bases, and 3 bases lay in between. The CDR3 totals 14 residues. The CDR3 nucleotides read TGTGCCAGCAGTGAAGGGGCCTATAATTCACCCCTCCACTTT. This gives the protein CASSEGAYNSPLHF.

This clonotype was found a few times. An end of the junction does not agree with germline; a read error may underlie this. The chain has TRBV10-3 and TRBJ2-3; TRBD2 matches at 7 bases. Germline CDR1 ENHRY, CDR2 SYGVKD. This CDR3 contains 14 residues. The CDR3 bases are TGTGCCATCTTTCAACCGGGAGGCACAGATACGCAGTTTTTT. Translation: CAIFQPGGTDTQFF.

The V gene is TRBV5-1, the J gene TRBJ2-3; possible D gene TRBD1, 5 bases. Germline V gene data show CDR1 as SGHRS and CDR2 as YFSETQ. V was cut by 1 base and J by 2 bases, with 17 bases left in between. This CDR3 is 17 amino acids long. Here the CDR3 DNA reads TGCGCCAGCAGCTTGAAAACGGACACTTCTCCCACAGATACGCAGTATTTT. This codes for CASSLKTDTSPTDTQYF. The variable domain in full, with the rest retrieved from reference TRBV5-1 and TRBJ2-3, is KAGVTQTPRYLIKTRGQQVTLSCSPISGHRSVSWYQQTPGQGLQFLFEYFSETQRNKGNFPGRFSGRQFSNSRSEMNVSTLELGDSALYLCASSLKTDTSPTDTQYFGPGTRLTVL.

V gene TRBV14 combines with J gene TRBJ2-7; no definite D call. The CDR3 has 14 residues. Germline CDR1 and CDR2: SGHDN and FVKESK. The V end was cut by 0 bases, the J end by 1 base, with 7 bases between. The CDR3 is CASSQDWLSYEQYF. The CDR3 DNA reads TGTGCCAGCAGCCAAGACTGGTTATCCTACGAGCAGTACTTC. The variable domain in full, with the rest retrieved from reference TRBV14 and TRBJ2-7, is EAGVTQFPSHSVIEKGQTVTLRCDPISGHDNLYWYRRVMGKEIKFLLHFVKESKQDESGMPNNRFLAERTGGTYSTLKVQPAELEDSGVYFCASSQDWLSYEQYFGPGTRLTVT.

This clonotype was observed a handful of times. The gene calls are TRBV19 and TRBJ2-5, with 9 bases identical to TRBD1. Germline V gene data show CDR1 as LNHDA and CDR2 as SQIVND (reference sequence). CDR3 length: 16 residues. Trimming took 5 bases from V and 5 from J; bases not matched to a gene: 12. CDR3: CASSSKGTGGAETQYF. CDR3 sequence (DNA): TGTGCCAGTAGTTCTAAGGGAACAGGGGGCGCGGAGACCCAGTACTTC.